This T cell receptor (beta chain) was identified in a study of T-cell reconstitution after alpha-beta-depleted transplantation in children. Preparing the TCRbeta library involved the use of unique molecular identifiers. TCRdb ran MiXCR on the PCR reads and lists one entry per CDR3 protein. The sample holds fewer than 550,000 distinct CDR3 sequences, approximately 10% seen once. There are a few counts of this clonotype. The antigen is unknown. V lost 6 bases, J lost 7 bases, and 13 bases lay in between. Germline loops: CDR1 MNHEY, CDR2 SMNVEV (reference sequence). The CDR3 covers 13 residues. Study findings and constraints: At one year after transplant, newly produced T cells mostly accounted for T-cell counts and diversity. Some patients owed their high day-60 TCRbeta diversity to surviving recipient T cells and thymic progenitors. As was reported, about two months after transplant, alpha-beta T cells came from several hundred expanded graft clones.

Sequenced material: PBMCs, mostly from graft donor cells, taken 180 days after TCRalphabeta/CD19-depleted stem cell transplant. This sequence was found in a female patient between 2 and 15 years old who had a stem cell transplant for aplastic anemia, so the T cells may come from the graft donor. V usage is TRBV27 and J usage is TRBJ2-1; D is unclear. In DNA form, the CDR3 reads TGTGCCAGCAGCCTAGGAACTCGGAATGAGCAGTTCTTC. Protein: CASSLGTRNEQFF.